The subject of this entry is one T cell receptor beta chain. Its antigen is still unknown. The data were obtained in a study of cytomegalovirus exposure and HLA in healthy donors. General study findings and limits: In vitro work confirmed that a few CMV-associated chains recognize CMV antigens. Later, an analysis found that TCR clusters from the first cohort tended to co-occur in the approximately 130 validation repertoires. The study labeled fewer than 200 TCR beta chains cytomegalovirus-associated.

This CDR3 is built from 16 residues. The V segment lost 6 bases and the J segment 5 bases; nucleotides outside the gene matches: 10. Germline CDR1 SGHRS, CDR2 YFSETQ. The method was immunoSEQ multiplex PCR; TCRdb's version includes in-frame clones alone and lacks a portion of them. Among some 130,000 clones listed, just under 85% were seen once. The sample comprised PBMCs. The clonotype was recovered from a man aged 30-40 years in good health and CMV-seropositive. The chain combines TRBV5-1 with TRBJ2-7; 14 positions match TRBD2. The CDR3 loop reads CASTYSGLAGGDEQYF. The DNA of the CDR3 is TGCGCCAGCACCTATTCCGGACTAGCGGGAGGCGACGAGCAGTACTTC.